Listed below are T cell receptor beta chains from one sample, sequenced in a study of beta chain features in type 1 diabetes. Using immunoSEQ multiplex PCR, the repertoire was profiled, and TCRdb retains in-frame clones only, with some absent. Of roughly 330,000 clones listed, roughly 12% are singletons. The sequenced sample was naive CD4+ T cells from blood. These receptors all stem from a woman under 30 with type 1 diabetes. The CDR3 runs from the conserved cysteine through the conserved F or W. A D gene is named only where the DNA matches it firmly. The listing skips clone size in some rows; elsewhere it reads once, few, many or a size class.

TRBV19	.	TRBJ1-5	few	CASSSQGRGQPQHF	TGTGCCAGTAGTAGCCAGGGGAGAGGTCAGCCCCAGCATTTT
TRBV20-1	.	TRBJ1-2	.	CSARVGRGYTF	TGCAGTGCCCGAGTGGGCCGAGGCTACACCTTC
TRBV25-1	TRBD2	TRBJ2-7	few	CASSDSGQRGNYEQYF	TGTGCCAGCAGTGATTCGGGCCAGCGGGGGAACTACGAGCAGTACTTC
TRBV5-1	TRBD2	TRBJ2-2	few	CASSLGDYPTGELFF	TGCGCCAGCAGCTTAGGGGACTACCCAACCGGGGAGCTGTTTTTT
TRBV4-3	.	TRBJ2-1	few	CASSRGGDHYNEQFF	TGCGCCAGCAGCCGAGGAGGGGACCACTACAATGAGCAGTTCTTC
TRBV6-1	TRBD2	TRBJ2-7	.	CASLRGLAGTYEQYF	TGTGCCAGCCTCCGGGGACTAGCGGGGACCTACGAGCAGTACTTC
TRBV5-4	.	TRBJ2-7	.	CASSPGGGRGYEQYF	TGTGCCAGCAGCCCTGGAGGTGGGAGGGGGTACGAGCAGTACTTC
TRBV25-1	TRBD1	TRBJ2-1	few	CASSETGGSYNEQFF	TGTGCCAGCAGTGAAACAGGGGGCTCCTACAATGAGCAGTTCTTC
TRBV9	.	TRBJ2-2	.	CASGRGTGELFF	TGTGCCAGCGGAAGGGGAACCGGGGAGCTGTTTTTT
TRBV7-2	.	TRBJ1-1	.	CASSTQGSAEAFF	TGTGCCAGCAGCACCCAGGGGTCTGCTGAAGCTTTCTTT
TRBV20-1	.	TRBJ2-2	few	CSASGSGELFF	TGCAGTGCTAGCGGGTCCGGGGAGCTGTTTTTT
TRBV4-2	TRBD1	TRBJ1-1	.	CASTSSLIGQGEAFF	TGTGCCAGCACCTCCTCTCTTATCGGACAGGGGGAAGCTTTCTTT
TRBV5-1	TRBD2	TRBJ2-1	few	CASSPLAGAYNEQFF	TGCGCCAGCAGTCCCCTAGCGGGGGCCTACAATGAGCAGTTCTTC
TRBV19	TRBD1	TRBJ2-3	few	CATHPWGTGGSDTQYF	TGTGCCACCCACCCTTGGGGGACAGGGGGCTCAGATACGCAGTATTTT
TRBV2	TRBD1	TRBJ1-4	.	CASSAQGGGGEKLFF	TGTGCCAGCAGCGCACAAGGGGGCGGCGGTGAAAAACTGTTTTTT
TRBV5-4	TRBD1	TRBJ2-7	.	CASSLGGLNEQYF	TGTGCCAGCAGCTTAGGGGGCCTAAACGAGCAGTACTTC
TRBV9	.	TRBJ2-5	few	CASSARGGGETQYF	TGTGCCAGCAGCGCCCGAGGAGGCGGGGAGACCCAGTACTTC
TRBV15	.	TRBJ2-3	few	CATSNRAGTDTQYF	TGTGCCACCAGCAACAGGGCTGGCACAGATACGCAGTATTTT
TRBV7-2	TRBD2	TRBJ2-1	.	CASTTSGSSYNEQFF	TGTGCCAGCACCACTAGCGGGAGCTCCTACAATGAGCAGTTCTTC
TRBV30	.	TRBJ2-2	.	CAWFRLNTGELFF	TGTGCCTGGTTCCGACTCAACACCGGGGAGCTGTTTTTT
TRBV15	TRBD1	TRBJ1-4	.	CATSRMTGMQEKLFF	TGTGCCACCAGCAGAATGACAGGGATGCAAGAAAAACTGTTTTTT
TRBV5-1	.	TRBJ2-4	few	CASSDGSWDIQYF	TGCGCCAGCAGTGACGGGAGTTGGGACATTCAGTACTTC
TRBV6-5	.	TRBJ2-5	few	CASSFPGSETQYF	TGTGCCAGCAGTTTCCCGGGATCCGAGACCCAGTACTTC
TRBV11-3	TRBD1	TRBJ2-5	few	CASSSFWDRDETQYF	TGTGCCAGCAGCTCCTTTTGGGACAGGGATGAGACCCAGTACTTC
TRBV7-7	TRBD1	TRBJ2-5	.	CASSPNRGAETQYF	TGTGCCAGCAGCCCCAACAGGGGGGCAGAGACCCAGTACTTC
TRBV19	.	TRBJ1-1	.	CASSIQGEVTEAFF	TGTGCCAGTAGTATTCAGGGCGAGGTCACTGAAGCTTTCTTT
TRBV5-1	.	TRBJ1-2	few	CASSGGNGYTF	TGCGCCAGCAGCGGGGGGAATGGCTACACCTTC
TRBV7-2	TRBD2	TRBJ2-1	few	CASSSQPGLAGHNEQFF	TGTGCCAGCAGCTCCCAACCGGGACTAGCGGGCCACAATGAGCAGTTCTTC
TRBV21-1	.	TRBJ2-5	few	CASSVGGDREDQETQYF	TGTGCCAGCAGCGTCGGAGGGGACAGGGAAGACCAAGAGACCCAGTACTTC
TRBV10-3	TRBD1	TRBJ2-5	few	CAISRGQVETQYF	TGTGCCATCAGCCGGGGACAGGTAGAGACCCAGTACTTC
TRBV29-1	.	TRBJ2-3	many	CSVTSGPTQYF	TGCAGCGTGACCTCAGGGCCAACGCAGTATTTT
TRBV27	.	TRBJ1-2	.	CASSLTGGYGYTF	TGTGCCAGCAGCCTGACAGGAGGCTATGGCTACACCTTC
TRBV6-1	.	TRBJ2-4	few	CASSAPAQGLGDKNIQYF	TGTGCCAGCAGTGCTCCGGCACAGGGATTGGGGGACAAAAACATTCAGTACTTC
TRBV6-6	TRBD1	TRBJ1-2	.	CASSQGARGYTF	TGTGCCAGCAGTCAGGGGGCGCGGGGCTACACCTTC
TRBV5-8	.	TRBJ2-5	few	CASSRETQYF	TGTGCCAGCAGCCGAGAGACCCAGTACTTC
TRBV30	.	TRBJ1-3	.	CAWRGGSSGNTIYF	TGTGCCTGGAGAGGAGGGAGCTCTGGAAACACCATATATTTT
TRBV7-9	.	TRBJ1-1	.	CASSLWNTEAFF	TGTGCCAGCAGCCTGTGGAACACTGAAGCTTTCTTT
TRBV2	TRBD2	TRBJ2-1	few	CASSGGTSSYNEQFF	TGTGCCAGCAGTGGCGGGACTAGCTCCTACAATGAGCAGTTCTTC
TRBV9	TRBD1	TRBJ2-1	few	CASSARDRGGNEQFF	TGTGCCAGCAGCGCCCGGGACAGGGGAGGCAATGAGCAGTTCTTC
TRBV7-2	.	TRBJ2-5	.	CASSPRPSETQYF	TGTGCCAGCAGCCCTAGACCCTCGGAGACCCAGTACTTC
TRBV30	.	TRBJ2-7	.	CAWSAQISYEQYF	TGTGCCTGGAGTGCACAGATCTCCTACGAGCAGTACTTC